A single sample is the source of the 29 T cell receptor beta chains below, sequenced in a study of CD8+ T cells in alopecia areata. Sequencing templates came from extracted RNA that was reverse transcribed into cDNA. The data were produced by immunoSEQ multiplex PCR, yet TCRdb's version contains in-frame clones alone and is incomplete. The sample records about 120,000 clones, less than 50% being singletons. What was sequenced was NKG2D-low CD8+ T cells sorted from blood. The receptor set was obtained from a human donor with alopecia areata.

The chain joins TRBV29-1 to TRBJ2-7; D is uncertain. V was cut by 6 bases and J by 5 bases, with 20 bases left in between. Germline V CDR1 and CDR2: SQVTM, ANQGSEA. This CDR3 contains 14 residues. CDR3 protein: CSVQIGLAGHEQYF. Here the CDR3 DNA reads TGCAGCGTCCAAATCGGGCTCGCCGGACACGAGCAGTACTTC.

This clone was recorded a few times. The CDR3 reads CSVEGLQSEQYF. CDR3 sequence (DNA): TGCAGCGTTGAAGGTCTGCAGTCCGAGCAGTACTTC. J is TRBJ2-7 and V is TRBV29-1; no clear D. Per germline, CDR1 SQVTM and CDR2 ANQGSEA. The CDR3 sequence is 12 residues long. Trimming shortened V by 1 base and J by 6 bases, and 10 bases separated the two germline ends.

CDR3 in DNA: TGCAGCGTTGAAGAGGGGAGGGACTATGGCTACACCTTC. This gives the protein CSVEEGRDYGYTF. This chain joins TRBV29-1 and TRBJ1-2; D unresolved. V was clipped by 0 bases and J by 3 bases, with 8 bases between them. The length of the CDR3 is 13 residues. Germline CDR1 is SQVTM and CDR2 is ANQGSEA.

This clone was seen a few times. The chain recombines TRBV10-2 with TRBJ1-3; 8 nucleotides agree with TRBD1. The V segment lost 6 bases and the J segment 2 bases; nucleotides outside the gene matches: 6. In germline, CDR1 is WSHSY, CDR2 SAAADI. The CDR3 runs 15 residues. Here the CDR3 reads CASSATGDPGNTIYF. CDR3 bases: TGCGCCAGCAGCGCGACAGGGGATCCTGGAAACACCATATATTTT.

The genes are TRBV30 and TRBJ1-1; tentatively, D is TRBD1 (5 bases). This CDR3 region has 13 residues. Germline assignment: CDR1 GTSNPN and CDR2 SVGIG (reference sequence). V was pared by 4 bases and J by 1 base, with 10 bases between. In DNA form, the CDR3 reads TGTGCCTGGACCTTAGGGGAGAACACTGAAGCTTTCTTT. Residues: CAWTLGENTEAFF.

This clone occurred a few times. This sequence joins TRBV7-2 and TRBJ2-5, with D possibly TRBD2 on 5 matching bases. Germline CDR1 reads SGHTA; CDR2 reads FQGNSA. V lost 5 bases to trimming and J lost 5 bases, with 15 bases between them. CDR3 length equals 14 residues. The CDR3, as DNA: TGTGCCAGCAGCGATTCCGGACTGCCGGAGACCCAGTACTTC. As protein: CASSDSGLPETQYF.

The chain combines TRBV29-1 with TRBJ1-4; the match to TRBD1 covers 7 bases. This CDR3 is built from 13 residues. V dropped 5 bases and J dropped 7; count of bases not matched to a gene: 7. The germline V gene encodes CDR1 SQVTM and CDR2 ANQGSEA. The CDR3 region is CSVTTGLAEKLFF. The CDR3 coding sequence is TGCAGCGTTACGACAGGGCTTGCTGAAAAACTGTTTTTT.

The CDR3 coding sequence is TGCAGCGTTGAAGATCGGAGCGGGAGTGGTACCGGGGAGCTGTTTTTT. Protein sequence: CSVEDRSGSGTGELFF. This sequence joins TRBV29-1 and TRBJ2-2; 8 nucleotides line up with TRBD2. Germline CDR1 reads SQVTM; CDR2 reads ANQGSEA. V shed 0 bases, J shed 5 bases, and the junction held 8 bases outside the gene matches. The CDR3 is made up of 16 amino acids.

This clone was seen more than once but under ten times. This chain links TRBV4-1 with TRBJ2-1; no definite D call. V was shortened by 1 base and J by 9 bases, with 10 bases between the two germline ends. Germline V gene data show CDR1 as MGHRA and CDR2 as YSYEKL. The CDR3 loop spans 13 amino acids. As DNA, the CDR3 is TGCGCCAGCAGCCAAGCGTTAGGGATTGAGCAGTTCTTC. Amino acids: CASSQALGIEQFF.

In this sample, this clone turned up a few times. The rearrangement uses TRBV30 and TRBJ2-7; TRBD2 aligns across 10 bases. The CDR3 is made up of 14 amino acids. With 4 bases clipped from V and 0 bases from J, the junction kept 3 bases outside the gene matches. The V gene's germline CDR1 is GTSNPN and CDR2 SVGIG (reference sequence). The CDR3 loop is CAWNLAGASYEQYF. CDR3 nucleotide sequence: TGTGCCTGGAACCTAGCGGGGGCCTCCTACGAGCAGTACTTC.

This clone was observed a few times. The chain uses TRBV29-1 and TRBJ1-2; 7 nucleotides agree with TRBD1. Trimming at V came to 0 bases and at J to 4 bases, leaving 2 bases not matched to a gene. This CDR3 contains 13 residues. Germline assignment: CDR1 SQVTM and CDR2 ANQGSEA. The CDR3 coding sequence is TGCAGCGTTGAAGATCCAGGGGGCTATGGCTACACCTTC. This translates into CSVEDPGGYGYTF.

V and J are TRBV7-8 and TRBJ2-7, with D perhaps matching TRBD1 (5 bases). From germline, CDR1 is SGHVS and CDR2 FQNEAQ. Trimming removed 9 bases from V and 6 bases from J, with 12 bases in between. The CDR3 length is 11 residues. The CDR3 region has the DNA TGTGCCAGTTCCAACACAGGCGAGCAGTACTTC. Encoded protein: CASSNTGEQYF. Supplemented by reference TRBV7-8 and TRBJ2-7, the full variable domain reads GAGVSQSPRYKVAKRGQDVALRCDPISGHVSLFWYQQALGQGPEFLTYFQNEAQLDKSGLPSDRFFAERPEGSVSTLKIQRTQQEDSAVYLCASSNTGEQYFGPGTRLTVT.

The chain has TRBV5-1 and TRBJ1-1; D is possibly TRBD1 (5 bases). In germline, CDR1 is SGHRS, CDR2 YFSETQ. CDR3 length: 14 residues. V lost 0 bases to trimming and J lost 5 bases, with 11 bases between them. The CDR3: CASSLAGGSTEAFF. CDR3 coding DNA: TGCGCCAGCAGCTTGGCGGGGGGATCAACTGAAGCTTTCTTT.

The table lists this clone with a few counts. The rearrangement links TRBV23-1 to TRBJ1-5, with D hard to call. TRBV23-1 is an ORF, with its function uncertain. There are 15 residues in the CDR3. V was shortened by 4 bases and J by 2 bases, with 12 bases between the two germline ends. The CDR3 region has the DNA TGCGCCAGCAGTCTAGCCCCCCACTGCAATCAGCCCCAGCATTTT. Translation gives CASSLAPHCNQPQHF.

This chain joins TRBV6-6 and TRBJ2-1, with D unclear. This CDR3 contains 12 residues. Germline V gives CDR1 MNHNY, CDR2 SVGAGI (reference sequence). Trimming took 6 bases from V and 12 from J, leaving 15 bases between them. In DNA form, the CDR3 reads TGTGCCAGCAGCCAAGGTGGCCCCTGGCAGTTCTTC. Residues: CASSQGGPWQFF.

The chain is built from TRBV28 and TRBJ2-1; a weak D match, TRBD2 (5 bases). The V gene lost 8 bases and the J gene lost 2 bases, with 10 bases spanning the gap. The germline V gene has CDR1 MDHEN and CDR2 SYDVKM. The CDR3 totals 13 residues. CDR3 amino acids: CASGPEAYNEQFF. CDR3 in DNA: TGTGCCAGCGGGCCGGAGGCCTACAATGAGCAGTTCTTC.

The rearrangement joins TRBV29-1 to TRBJ2-1; D is perhaps TRBD1 or TRBD2 (5 bases each). Trimming took 2 bases from V and 12 from J, leaving 17 bases between them. CDR1 and CDR2 from the germline V gene are SQVTM and ANQGSEA. The CDR3 has 13 residues. CDR3: CSVETGPRFVQFF. Written as DNA, the CDR3 is TGCAGCGTTGAAACGGGACCCCGATTCGTGCAGTTCTTC.

The chain links TRBV9 to TRBJ2-5; D is perhaps TRBD1 or TRBD2 (5 bases each). The V gene lost 3 bases and the J gene lost 3 bases, with 12 bases spanning the gap. There are 14 residues in the CDR3. Germline V gives CDR1 SGDLS, CDR2 YYNGEE. Here the CDR3 reads CASSAGPIEETQYF. DNA of the CDR3: TGTGCCAGCAGCGCGGGACCGATAGAAGAGACCCAGTACTTC. Using reference TRBV9 and TRBJ2-5 for the parts outside the CDR3, the full variable domain is DSGVTQTPKHLITATGQRVTLRCSPRSGDLSVYWYQQSLDQGLQFLIQYYNGEERAKGNILERFSAQQFPDLHSELNLSSLELGDSALYFCASSAGPIEETQYFGPGTRLLVL.

The DNA of the CDR3 is TGCGCCAGCAGCCAAGATCTCGGGTCCCCCGATGAGCAGTTCTTC. This sequence encodes CASSQDLGSPDEQFF. This rearrangement joins TRBV4-3 to TRBJ2-1, with unresolved D. The CDR3 covers 15 residues. CDR1 is LGHNA and CDR2 is YSLEER in the germline V gene. Trimming took off 0 bases at V and 8 bases at J, with 14 bases between the two ends.

The chain combines TRBV11-2 with TRBJ2-1; D is uncertain. Per germline, CDR1 SGHAT and CDR2 FQNNGV. The CDR3 is made up of 12 amino acids. The ends were cut back, 1 base at V and 10 bases at J, with 8 bases in the middle. The CDR3 region has the DNA TGTGCCAGCAGCTTAGGTTTTCAAGAGCAGTTCTTC. As protein: CASSLGFQEQFF. Full variable domain (outside the CDR3, taken from reference TRBV11-2 and TRBJ2-1): EAGVAQSPRYKIIEKRQSVAFWCNPISGHATLYWYQQILGQGPKLLIQFQNNGVVDDSQLPKDRFSAERLKGVDSTLKIQPAKLEDSAVYLCASSLGFQEQFFGPGTRLTVL.

This clone was detected only a few times. The chain combines TRBV28 with TRBJ2-3, with TRBD1 matching 12 bases. The CDR3 contains 16 residues. Germline values: CDR1 MDHEN, CDR2 SYDVKM. Trimming cost V 6 bases and J 4 bases; bases outside gene matches: 8. This chain's CDR3 is CASSERDRGLSDTQYF. Here the CDR3 DNA reads TGTGCCAGCAGCGAGCGGGACAGGGGGCTGTCAGATACGCAGTATTTT.

This clone appeared a few times. The chain couples TRBV30 to TRBJ2-3, with TRBD2 matching over 9 bases. V lost 0 bases to trimming and J lost 3 bases; unmatched junction nucleotides: 10. This CDR3 spans 17 amino acids. CDR1 and CDR2 (germline): GTSNPN, SVGIG (reference sequence). This CDR3 is CAWSVRWASGDTDTQYF. For the CDR3, the DNA is TGTGCCTGGAGTGTAAGGTGGGCTAGCGGGGATACAGATACGCAGTATTTT.

The chain employs TRBV29-1 and TRBJ1-3; D uncertain. The V gene lost 4 bases and the J gene lost 4 bases, with 8 bases spanning the gap. CDR3 length equals 12 residues. Germline V CDR1 and CDR2: SQVTM, ANQGSEA. CDR3 sequence (DNA): TGCAGCGTTGTTGAACAGGGAAACACCATATATTTT. This encodes CSVVEQGNTIYF.

V is TRBV4-1 and J is TRBJ2-7; 7 bases map to TRBD1. This CDR3 has 16 amino acids. The germline CDR1 and CDR2 sequences are MGHRA and YSYEKL. With 0 bases clipped from V and 2 bases from J, the junction kept 7 bases outside the gene matches. CDR3 residues: CASSQDRTGAAYEQYF. CDR3 in DNA: TGCGCCAGCAGCCAAGATAGAACAGGGGCAGCCTACGAGCAGTACTTC.

The V and J genes are TRBV27 and TRBJ2-1; tentatively, D is TRBD1 (6 bases). This CDR3 has 12 residues. The germline gives CDR1 MNHEY, CDR2 SMNVEV (reference sequence). Trimming took 6 bases from V and 8 from J, leaving 11 bases between them. CDR3 protein: CASRSGADEQFF. As DNA, the CDR3 is TGTGCCAGCAGGTCAGGGGCTGATGAGCAGTTCTTC.

This clone has just a few counts. This sequence joins TRBV7-8 and TRBJ2-5, with a possible D match to TRBD1 (6 bases). The germline gives CDR1 SGHVS, CDR2 FQNEAQ. The germline V and J ends were trimmed by 7 bases and 8 bases, with 20 bases remaining between them. The CDR3 is made up of 14 amino acids. The CDR3 loop is CASTRAQGWSTQYF. CDR3 nucleotide sequence: TGTGCCAGCACCAGGGCACAGGGCTGGAGTACCCAGTACTTC.

The gene calls are TRBV4-1 and TRBJ2-5; D is perhaps TRBD1 or TRBD2 (6 bases each). V gave up 2 bases and J gave up 5 bases, with 15 bases separating them. Germline assignment: CDR1 MGHRA and CDR2 YSYEKL. This CDR3 has 15 amino acids. The CDR3 sequence is CASSQSRGPGETQYF. Here the CDR3 DNA reads TGCGCCAGCAGCCAATCCCGGGGGCCGGGGGAGACCCAGTACTTC.

The rearrangement joins TRBV6-6 to TRBJ1-4; 7 nucleotides align to TRBD1. CDR1 and CDR2 (germline): MNHNY, SVGAGI (reference sequence). The CDR3 consists of 13 residues. V dropped 9 bases and J dropped 5; count of bases not matched to a gene: 6. The CDR3 DNA follows: TGTGCCAGTACCCGGGACAGAAATGAAAAACTGTTTTTT. Its protein is CASTRDRNEKLFF.

This chain connects TRBV5-1 to TRBJ1-2; 8 nucleotides align to TRBD1. J was trimmed by 6 bases and V by 4 bases; bases with no gene match: 20. In germline, CDR1 is SGHRS, CDR2 YFSETQ. The CDR3 runs 18 residues. This chain's CDR3 is CASSPGGQFATGGDGYTF. CDR3 nucleotides: TGCGCCAGCAGCCCCGGGGGCCAATTCGCAACAGGGGGAGATGGCTACACCTTC.